Reported below is one T cell receptor (beta chain). Antigen specificity is unknown. The data originate from a study of identical twins' blood T cells. Across the whole study: Some 50 million reads covered roughly six alpha-chain and roughly six beta-chain libraries.

The CDR3 is made up of 16 amino acids. V dropped 1 base and J dropped 6; count of bases not matched to a gene: 8. Germline V gene data show CDR1 as SGHDN and CDR2 as FVKESK. TCRdb fed the 5' RACE reads into MiXCR, producing one record per CDR3 protein. The sample contains fewer than 450,000 distinct CDR3 sequences, roughly 27% of which appear only once. Whole-study results and caveats: V gene usage reportedly matched far better within twin pairs than unrelated donors. Each donor's most abundant TCRbeta clonotypes shared more CDR3 sequences with her twin than unrelated donors.

Specimen: PBMCs. The rearrangement joins TRBV14 to TRBJ1-2, with 10 bases lining up with TRBD1. This sequence was found in a woman aged 18-49 years in good health. CDR3 nucleotides: TGTGCCAGCAGCCAAGGCGTTGACAGGGGGCGGAATGGCTACACCTTC. Amino acid sequence: CASSQGVDRGRNGYTF.